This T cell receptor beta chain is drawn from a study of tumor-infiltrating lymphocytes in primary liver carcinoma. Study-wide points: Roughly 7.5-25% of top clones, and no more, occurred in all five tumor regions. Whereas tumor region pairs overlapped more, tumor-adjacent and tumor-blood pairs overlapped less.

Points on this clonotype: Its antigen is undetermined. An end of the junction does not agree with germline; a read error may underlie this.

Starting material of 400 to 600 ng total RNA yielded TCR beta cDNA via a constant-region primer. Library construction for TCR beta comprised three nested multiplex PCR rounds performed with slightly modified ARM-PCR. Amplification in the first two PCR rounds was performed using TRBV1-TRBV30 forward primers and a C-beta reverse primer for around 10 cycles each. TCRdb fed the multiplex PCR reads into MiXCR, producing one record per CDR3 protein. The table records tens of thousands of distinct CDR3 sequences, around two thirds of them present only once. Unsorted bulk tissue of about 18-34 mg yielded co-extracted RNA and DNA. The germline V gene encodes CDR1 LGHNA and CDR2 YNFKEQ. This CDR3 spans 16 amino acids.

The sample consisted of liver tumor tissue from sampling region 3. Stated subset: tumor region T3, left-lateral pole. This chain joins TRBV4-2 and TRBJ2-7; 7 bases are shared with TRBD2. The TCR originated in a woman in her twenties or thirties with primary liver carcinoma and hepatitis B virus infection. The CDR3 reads CASSPSGDGGTYEQNF. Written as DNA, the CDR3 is TGTGCCAGCAGCCCATCCGGGGACGGGGGGACTTACGAGCAGAACTTC.